This TCR beta chain was sequenced in a study of blood T cell repertoires in COVID-19. Study information: PBMCs, B-cell-depleted T cells, or T cells provided the cDNA or gDNA that made up the material.

Original data processing: Nucleated cell number was recorded as an estimate derived from reference gene primer amplification. The assay was immunoSEQ multiplex PCR, and TCRdb's table has in-frame clones only and misses some. Clone size and the V and J calls come from that table; the DNA yielded D and trimming. The table lists around 300,000 clones, 88% of them singletons. The receptor was derived from a man aged 25-45 years who had recovered from COVID-19. The sample was PBMCs or T cells enriched from blood (not recorded which).

The CDR3 protein is CATSRGPGQGDYGYTF. The CDR3, as DNA: TGTGCCACCAGCAGAGGCCCTGGACAGGGTGACTATGGCTACACCTTC. This chain links TRBV15 with TRBJ1-2; 8 bases fit TRBD1. The length of the CDR3 is 16 residues. V gave up 1 base and J gave up 3 bases; unmatched junction bases: 7. Germline loops: CDR1 LNHNV, CDR2 YYDKDF (reference sequence). Full variable domain (outside the CDR3, taken from reference TRBV15 and TRBJ1-2): DAMVIQNPRYQVTQFGKPVTLSCSQTLNHNVMYWYQQKSSQAPKLLFHYYDKDFNNEADTPDNFQSRRPNTSFCFLDIRSPGLGDTAMYLCATSRGPGQGDYGYTFGSGTRLTVV.